These 25 T cell receptor beta chains were all obtained from the same sample, sequenced in a study of identical twins listed by TCRdb under 2016. The library came from 5' RACE. The instrument given in TCRdb is Illumina HiSeq 2000. Starting from the raw public reads, TCRdb applied fastp trimming at Q25, assembled clones with MiXCR and retained in-frame beta chains. Every CDR3 protein is listed once, alongside the most common genes and DNA of its rows. The sample table shows roughly 630,000 distinct CDR3 sequences, and around 7.5% are seen once. The top ten constitute 1.5% to 2% of the sample. These data are also associated with another study on yellow fever vaccine responses in identical twins.

Sequencing was performed on PBMCs. All receptors derive from a woman under 30 in good health.

V usage is TRBV7-8 and J usage is TRBJ2-5; 10 bases are a match to TRBD1. CDR1 and CDR2 from the germline V gene are SGHVS and FQNEAQ. This CDR3 comprises 14 residues. J gave up 4 bases and V 5 bases, and 4 bases lay outside the gene matches. The DNA for the CDR3 is TGTGCCAGCAGCCGTGGGACAGGGGCAGAGACCCAGTACTTC. Its protein product is CASSRGTGAETQYF.

The chain uses TRBV20-1 and TRBJ2-3, with D hard to call. CDR1 DFQATT and CDR2 SNEGSKA come from the germline V gene (reference sequence). Trimming removed 6 bases from V and 2 bases from J, with 33 bases in between. The length of the CDR3 is 20 residues. The CDR3 DNA reads TGCAGTGCAATGCCTAACTCCGGATCGAACGGGCCCTACCCCACAGATACGCAGTATTTT. Translated: CSAMPNSGSNGPYPTDTQYF.

The rearrangement uses TRBV2 and TRBJ1-2; 9 nucleotides align to TRBD1. The CDR3 is made up of 14 amino acids. The junction had 7 bases not matched to a gene; V was cut back by 5 bases and J by 6 bases. In germline, CDR1 is SNHLY, CDR2 FYNNEI. DNA for the CDR3: TGTGCCAGCAGTCCAGGACAGGGGCGGAATGGCTACACCTTC. It specifies CASSPGQGRNGYTF.

The gene calls are TRBV12-3 or TRBV12-4 and TRBJ2-3; D unclear. V lost 1 base to trimming and J lost 8 bases, with 7 bases between them. CDR3 length: 12 amino acids. This chain's CDR3 is CASSLGWGTQYF. For the CDR3, the DNA is TGTGCCAGCAGTTTAGGGTGGGGTACGCAGTATTTT.

The genes are TRBV7-2 and TRBJ2-5, with a weak D call TRBD1 (5 bases). CDR1 and CDR2 from the germline V gene are SGHTA and FQGNSA. The CDR3 extends over 13 amino acids. The germline V and J ends were trimmed by 8 bases and 3 bases, with 13 bases remaining between them. The CDR3 bases are TGTGCCAGCCTCCCAGGGTTCAAAGAGACCCAGTACTTC. Its protein product is CASLPGFKETQYF. Full variable domain (missing parts from reference TRBV7-2 and TRBJ2-5): GAGVSQSPSNKVTEKGKDVELRCDPISGHTALYWYRQSLGQGLEFLIYFQGNSAPDKSGLPSDRFSAERTGGSVSTLTIQRTQQEDSAVYLCASLPGFKETQYFGPGTRLLVL.

This clonotype was counted only a few times. This sequence joins TRBV7-9 and TRBJ2-3; no definite D call. The length of the CDR3 is 12 residues. Trimming removed 1 base at V and 7 bases at J, with 6 bases between. Germline V gene sequence: CDR1 SEHNR, CDR2 FQNEAQ (reference sequence). The CDR3 bases are TGTGCCAGCAGCTTAGTTGGTAATACGCAGTATTTT. Encoded protein: CASSLVGNTQYF.

In its sample, this clonotype was seen a few times. The chain carries TRBV28 and TRBJ1-2; D gene uncertain. The CDR3 is 12 amino acids. Germline loops: CDR1 MDHEN, CDR2 SYDVKM. V lost 11 bases and J lost 4, with 14 bases in between. CDR3 sequence (DNA): TGTGCCGTCCAAAGGGCTGGCTATGGCTACACCTTC. This translates into CAVQRAGYGYTF.

The chain uses TRBV28 and TRBJ2-6; a weak D match, TRBD1 (5 bases). The CDR3 totals 15 residues. Trimming cost V 6 bases and J 4 bases, with 13 bases left between them. Germline assignment: CDR1 MDHEN and CDR2 SYDVKM. CDR3 DNA sequence: TGTGCCAGCAGACCGCCGAGACAGGGGGCCAACGTCCTGACTTTC. Translating it yields CASRPPRQGANVLTF.

The chain uses TRBV14 and TRBJ2-3, with D unresolved. From germline, CDR1 is SGHDN and CDR2 FVKESK. The germline V and J ends were trimmed by 3 bases and 2 bases, with 6 bases remaining between them. The CDR3 length is 13 residues. DNA for the CDR3: TGTGCCAGCAGCCAGTCCGTCACAGATACGCAGTATTTT. Translation: CASSQSVTDTQYF.

This clonotype was seen a few times. The chain is built from TRBV20-1 and TRBJ2-1; 8 bases align to TRBD2. Germline V gene data show CDR1 as DFQATT and CDR2 as SNEGSKA (reference sequence). The CDR3 is 16 residues long. J was trimmed by 8 bases and V by 6 bases; bases with no gene match: 18. The CDR3 region is CSARRTSRPSMDEQFF. The DNA of the CDR3 is TGCAGTGCGCGTCGGACTAGCCGGCCCTCAATGGATGAGCAGTTCTTC.

The CDR3 is CSARDGLNAPYEQYV. The CDR3 nucleotides read TGCAGTGCTAGAGATGGACTCAATGCCCCCTACGAGCAGTACGTC. The rearrangement joins TRBV20-1 to TRBJ2-7, with D possibly TRBD2 on 5 matching bases. Germline V gene sequence: CDR1 DFQATT, CDR2 SNEGSKA (reference sequence). The CDR3 consists of 15 residues. V was clipped by 0 bases and J by 2 bases, with 14 bases between them.

In this sample, this clonotype turned up a few times. Lacking the conserved final phenylalanine or tryptophan, this CDR3 likely reflects a read error. Because the CDR3's place on the DNA is in doubt, the DNA is left out and the CDR3 is given as listed by TCRdb. The chain links TRBV10-2 to TRBJ2-7; TRBD2 reflects the table's D call only, with no check against the DNA. The CDR3 contains 12 residues when both ends are counted. Germline lookup yields CDR1 WSHSY and CDR2 SAAADI. The CDR3: CAWGVCLSCCED.

This clonotype showed up just a few times. The chain is built from TRBV9 and TRBJ1-2; D gene ambiguous. CDR1 and CDR2 from the germline V gene are SGDLS and YYNGEE. This CDR3 comprises 14 residues. With 0 bases removed from V and 3 bases from J, the gap between germline ends came to 9 bases. The CDR3 region has the DNA TGTGCCAGCAGCGTAGTTGTTTCGGACTATGGCTACACCTTC. Translated: CASSVVVSDYGYTF.

This clonotype came up a few times. The gene calls are TRBV6-1 and TRBJ2-5; weak D call: TRBD1 (6 bases). The CDR3 covers 15 residues. V was trimmed by 5 bases and J by 7 bases, leaving 20 bases between them. CDR1 and CDR2 (germline): MNHNS, SASEGT. This chain's CDR3 is CASSPGTIEGWTQYF. Written as DNA, the CDR3 is TGTGCCAGCAGTCCCGGGACAATAGAAGGATGGACCCAGTACTTC.

There are many counts of this clonotype. This rearrangement joins TRBV7-8 to TRBJ2-1; 7 positions match TRBD2. CDR1 is SGHVS and CDR2 is FQNEAQ in the germline V gene. Trimming removed 1 base from V and 2 bases from J; junction bases left unmatched: 5. The CDR3 contains 16 residues. Here the CDR3 DNA reads TGTGCCAGCAGCTTAGACCCTAGCGGACCCTACAATGAGCAGTTCTTC. Amino acid sequence: CASSLDPSGPYNEQFF.

This clonotype has a count of ten or more. CDR3 DNA sequence: TGTGCCAGCAGTTTGGGGGCTAACTATGGCTACACCTTC. It yields the protein CASSLGANYGYTF. The chain combines TRBV12-3 or TRBV12-4 with TRBJ1-2; tentatively, D is TRBD1 (5 bases). This CDR3 has 13 residues. Trimming removed 3 bases at V and 0 bases at J, with 5 bases between.

This clonotype was seen ten or more times. The chain uses TRBV28 and TRBJ2-7, with TRBD1 identical over 9 bases. The CDR3 has 14 amino acids. Trimming removed 8 bases from V and 5 bases from J; junction bases left unmatched: 10. Germline V gene data show CDR1 as MDHEN and CDR2 as SYDVKM. The CDR3 bases are TGTGCCAGCCGTGGACAGGGGATCCGCAACGAGCAGTACGTC. It is translated as CASRGQGIRNEQYV.

This clonotype was recorded at least ten times. The V gene is TRBV12-3 or TRBV12-4, the J gene TRBJ2-5, with TRBD2 identical over 11 bases. V lost 7 bases to trimming and J lost 3 bases; unmatched junction nucleotides: 7. This CDR3 is 15 amino acids long. The CDR3 spells CASIHRLAGKETQYF. Here the CDR3 DNA reads TGTGCCAGCATTCATCGACTAGCGGGAAAAGAGACCCAGTACTTC.

The genes are TRBV11-2 and TRBJ2-5; 16 positions agree with TRBD2. The CDR3 covers 18 residues. The germline gives CDR1 SGHAT, CDR2 FQNNGV. Losses at the gene ends were 1 base for V and 5 bases for J; bases not matched to a gene: 7. The CDR3 protein is CASSLVPPGLAGGETQYF. Here the CDR3 DNA reads TGTGCCAGCAGCTTAGTTCCGCCGGGACTAGCGGGGGGGGAGACCCAGTACTTC.

The chain uses TRBV7-9 and TRBJ1-5; a possible D gene is TRBD1 (6 bases). From germline, CDR1 is SEHNR and CDR2 FQNEAQ (reference sequence). Trimming shortened V by 5 bases and J by 0 bases, and 11 bases separated the two germline ends. The CDR3 is made up of 15 amino acids. The CDR3, as DNA: TGTGCCAGCAGCCTGGGACACAATAGCAATCAGCCCCAGCATTTT. This codes for CASSLGHNSNQPQHF. Together with reference TRBV7-9 and TRBJ1-5, the CDR3 gives the full variable domain: DTGVSQNPRHKITKRGQNVTFRCDPISEHNRLYWYRQTLGQGPEFLTYFQNEAQLEKSRLLSDRFSAERPKGSFSTLEIQRTEQGDSAMYLCASSLGHNSNQPQHFGDGTRLSIL.

In its sample, this clonotype was seen a few times. The chain recombines TRBV6-1 with TRBJ2-3; 9 nucleotides match TRBD1. There are 14 residues in the CDR3. Germline CDR1 is MNHNS and CDR2 is SASEGT. Trimming removed 8 bases from V and 2 bases from J; junction bases left unmatched: 5. CDR3 in DNA: TGTGCCAGCCGTGGGACAGGGTTCACAGATACGCAGTATTTT. Its translation is CASRGTGFTDTQYF.

The rearrangement joins TRBV20-1 to TRBJ1-1; 8 bases agree with TRBD1. Trimming took 1 base from V and 1 from J; bases not matched to a gene: 11. In germline, CDR1 is DFQATT, CDR2 SNEGSKA (reference sequence). The CDR3 is 17 residues long. CDR3 DNA: TGCAGTGCTAGAGTAGGAGGGCGTGGGACAGGGAACACTGAAGCTTTCTTT. This encodes CSARVGGRGTGNTEAFF.

This clonotype was found a few times. The chain has TRBV4-1 and TRBJ2-5; D is possibly TRBD2 (7 bases). Trimming took 0 bases from V and 7 from J, leaving 12 bases between them. This CDR3 contains 14 residues. CDR1 and CDR2 from the germline V gene are MGHRA and YSYEKL. This CDR3 reads CASSQEGRGATQYF. The DNA for the CDR3 is TGCGCCAGCAGCCAAGAGGGTCGGGGGGCGACCCAGTACTTC.

This chain uses TRBV6-1 with TRBJ2-7; a weak D match, TRBD1 (5 bases). Germline assignment: CDR1 MNHNS and CDR2 SASEGT. CDR3 size: 15 residues. Trimming shortened V by 6 bases and J by 5 bases, and 20 bases separated the two germline ends. This chain's CDR3 is CASSGVGRVRNEQYF. The CDR3 nucleotides are TGTGCCAGCAGCGGTGTTGGCAGGGTAAGGAACGAGCAGTACTTC.

This clonotype was recorded many times. This chain links TRBV6-5 with TRBJ1-5, with D unclear. V lost 2 bases, J lost 3 bases, and 8 bases lay in between. CDR3 length: 14 amino acids. Germline loops: CDR1 MNHEY, CDR2 SVGAGI. CDR3 in DNA: TGTGCCAGCAGTTACATGGTCTACAATCAGCCCCAGCATTTT. Its protein is CASSYMVYNQPQHF.